This T cell receptor (beta chain) stems from a study of blood T cell repertoires in COVID-19. Original processing methods: From reference gene primer amplification, estimates of nucleated cell counts were derived. Assay used: immunoSEQ multiplex PCR; TCRdb lists only in-frame clones, some missing. The V and J calls and clone size come from that table; D and trimming were worked out from the DNA. The sample yields roughly 300,000 clones, approximately 91% seen once. This CDR3 is 16 amino acids long. The V gene's germline CDR1 is LNHDA and CDR2 SQIVND (reference sequence). V was pared by 5 bases and J by 2 bases, with 16 bases between.

The TCR comes from a man aged 18 to 29 with active or convalescent COVID-19. The V call is TRBV19, the J call TRBJ1-5, with D possibly matching TRBD1 (5 bases). The specimen was peripheral blood. The chain's CDR3 is CASSLRGDWGNQPQHF. In nucleotides, the CDR3 is TGTGCCAGTAGTCTCCGTGGGGACTGGGGCAATCAGCCCCAGCATTTT.